Following are 13 T cell receptor beta chains from one sample sequenced in a study of Ad26.COV2.S vaccination and SARS-CoV-2 variants. Treatment reported: around 19 received Ad26.COV2.S at low or high dose, single or two shots; five or six received placebo; per-sample allocation not given. Sampling took place 63 days after the first vaccine or placebo injection. Here immunoSEQ multiplex PCR was the method, and the copy in TCRdb shows in-frame clones only, minus some. The data contain some 420,000 clones, approximately 90% of them seen just once; the ten biggest clones take up approximately 4%. The input for sequencing was peripheral blood, taken in a trial of Ad26.COV2.S vaccine versus placebo. Receptor source: a person aged 18 to 59 who received the Ad26.COV2.S COVID-19 vaccine or a placebo.

J is TRBJ2-2 and V is TRBV4-3; D remains ambiguous. V gave up 6 bases and J gave up 1 base, with 6 bases separating them. There are 13 residues in the CDR3. Germline-derived CDR1 and CDR2 are LGHNA and YSLEER. Here the CDR3 reads CASSNRNTGELFF. The CDR3 nucleotides read TGCGCCAGCAGTAACAGGAACACCGGGGAGCTGTTTTTT.

A note on this clone: Other DNA sequences in this sample translate to the same CDR3. This sequence joins TRBV4-1 and TRBJ2-1, with 8 bases that match TRBD2. Germline lookup yields CDR1 MGHRA and CDR2 YSYEKL. The CDR3 runs 16 residues. V gave up 0 bases and J gave up 4 bases; unmatched junction bases: 5. Here the CDR3 reads CASSQETGGAYNEQFF. In DNA form, the CDR3 reads TGCGCCAGCAGCCAAGAGACCGGGGGGGCTTACAATGAGCAGTTCTTC.

The rearrangement joins TRBV6-6 to TRBJ2-7, with 10 bases identical to TRBD1. V shed 5 bases and J 2 bases; nucleotides not matched to a gene: 6. Germline CDR1 reads MNHNY; CDR2 reads SVGAGI (reference sequence). This CDR3 comprises 15 residues. CDR3 sequence: CASSKAGTGAYEQYF. The CDR3, as DNA: TGTGCCAGCAGTAAGGCCGGGACAGGGGCCTACGAGCAGTACTTC.

This clone was observed a few times. The chain employs TRBV28 and TRBJ1-5, with 7 bases identical to TRBD1. CDR1 and CDR2 from the germline V gene are MDHEN and SYDVKM. The ends lost 5 bases at V and 3 bases at J; junction bases unmatched: 7. The CDR3 extends over 15 amino acids. CDR3 region: CASSPDREHNQPQHF. CDR3 in DNA: TGTGCCAGCAGTCCTGACAGGGAACACAATCAGCCCCAGCATTTT.

The chain has TRBV12-5 and TRBJ1-2; 9 nucleotides line up with TRBD1. J lost 8 bases, V lost 5 bases, and 6 bases had no gene match. Looked up from germline, CDR1 is LGHNT and CDR2 is FRNRAP. CDR3 length equals 13 residues. Here the CDR3 DNA reads TGTGCTAGTGGTCCGGGACAGGGACCGGGCTACACCTTC. Translation: CASGPGQGPGYTF.

Of note for this clone: Within the sample, other DNA sequences also encode this same CDR3. The chain couples TRBV6-2 or TRBV6-3 to TRBJ1-1; D remains ambiguous. CDR1 and CDR2 (germline): MNHEY, SVGEGT. This CDR3 comprises 13 residues. Trimming removed 2 bases at V and 1 base at J, with 5 bases between. CDR3 nucleotide sequence: TGTGCCAGCAGTTACGGCAGGAACACTGAAGCTTTCTTT. Its protein is CASSYGRNTEAFF.

In its sample, this clone was seen many times. Other DNA sequences in this specimen translate into the identical CDR3. The rearrangement links TRBV2 to TRBJ1-1; D gene uncertain. V dropped 3 bases and J dropped 4 bases, with 3 bases sitting between them. This CDR3 is built from 11 residues. Germline-derived CDR1 and CDR2 are SNHLY and FYNNEI. The DNA for the CDR3 is TGTGCCAGCAGTGAGTTCACTGAAGCTTTCTTT. Protein product: CASSEFTEAFF.

This chain joins TRBV6-5 and TRBJ1-1, with TRBD1 identical over 7 bases. The length of the CDR3 is 13 residues. Trimming at V came to 6 bases and at J to 1 base, leaving 2 bases not matched to a gene. Germline CDR1 is MNHEY and CDR2 is SVGAGI. DNA of the CDR3: TGTGCCAGCAGACGGACAGGGAACACTGAAGCTTTCTTT. Protein sequence: CASRRTGNTEAFF.

V and J are TRBV15 and TRBJ1-1, with 10 nucleotides matching TRBD1. Germline V gene lookup returns CDR1 LNHNV and CDR2 YYDKDF (reference sequence). J lost 3 bases, V lost 2 bases, and 12 bases had no gene match. CDR3 length: 18 amino acids. CDR3 loop: CATSRRLDRGVWYTEAFF. As DNA, the CDR3 is TGTGCCACCAGCAGAAGGCTGGACAGGGGGGTTTGGTACACTGAAGCTTTCTTT.

The J gene is TRBJ1-2, the V gene TRBV19, with D unclear. Trimming took 7 bases from V and 0 from J, leaving 9 bases between them. Germline values: CDR1 LNHDA, CDR2 SQIVND (reference sequence). The CDR3 extends over 13 amino acids. The chain's CDR3 is CASKEKANYGYTF. The CDR3 bases are TGTGCCAGTAAGGAGAAGGCTAACTATGGCTACACCTTC.

The chain couples TRBV10-3 to TRBJ1-1, with 7 bases lining up with TRBD1. This CDR3 contains 14 residues. CDR1 is ENHRY, CDR2 SYGVKD, per germline. The V and J ends lost 6 bases and 5 bases, in that order; junction bases with no gene match: 9. The CDR3 loop is CAIRDTGVRTEAFF. In nucleotides, the CDR3 is TGTGCCATCAGGGATACAGGGGTGAGGACTGAAGCTTTCTTT.

This chain links TRBV27 with TRBJ2-6; D ambiguous. V shed 3 bases and J shed 1 base, with 4 bases lying between them. CDR3 size: 14 residues. CDR1 MNHEY and CDR2 SMNVEV come from the germline V gene (reference sequence). The CDR3 DNA follows: TGTGCCAGCAGTTTCCTGTCTGGGGCCAACGTCCTGACTTTC. It translates to CASSFLSGANVLTF.

The sample holds a few counts of this clone. The chain uses TRBV6-2 or TRBV6-3 and TRBJ2-2, with D hard to call. The CDR3 spans 13 residues. V lost 3 bases to trimming and J lost 3 bases, with 5 bases between them. CDR1 is MNHEY and CDR2 is SVGEGT in the germline V gene. The CDR3 region is CASSYKYTGELFF. For the CDR3, the DNA is TGTGCCAGCAGTTATAAGTACACCGGGGAGCTGTTTTTT.